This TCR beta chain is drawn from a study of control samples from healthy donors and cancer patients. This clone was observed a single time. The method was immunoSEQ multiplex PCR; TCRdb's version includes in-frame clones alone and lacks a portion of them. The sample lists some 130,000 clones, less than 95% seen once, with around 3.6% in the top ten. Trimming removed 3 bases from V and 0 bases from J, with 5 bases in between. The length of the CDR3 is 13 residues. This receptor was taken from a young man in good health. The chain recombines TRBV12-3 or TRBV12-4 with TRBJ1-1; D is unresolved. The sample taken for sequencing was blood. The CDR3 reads CASSFELNTEAFF. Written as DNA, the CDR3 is TGTGCCAGCAGTTTCGAATTGAACACTGAAGCTTTCTTT.